This T cell receptor beta chain came from a study of CD8+CD57+ T cells in acquired aplastic anemia. Study context: Sorted CD4+ and CD8+ cells yielded around 3 ug of DNA on average.

Sequencing involved patients with CD8+CD57+ cell expansion previously shown by flow cytometry. This CDR3 comprises 14 residues. Trimming shortened V by 0 bases and J by 10 bases, and 14 bases separated the two germline ends. Germline CDR1 and CDR2: SGHTA and FQGNSA. Study-wide findings and caveats: No significant difference in CD8+ Simpson's diversity was found between patients and controls.

A remark on this clonotype: Antigen specificity is unknown.

Profiling of TCR beta VDJ combinations and CDR3 sequences used genomic DNA as template. TCRdb reprocessed the reads with MiXCR, giving one entry per CDR3 protein. Here the sample spans 260,000 or so distinct CDR3 sequences, roughly 82% being singletons. The rearrangement joins TRBV7-2 to TRBJ2-3; D possibly corresponds to TRBD1 (5 bases). Source material: sorted CD4+, CD8+, or CD8+CD57+ T cells (not recorded which) from PBMCs. The clonotype comes from a human donor with aplastic anemia. This chain's CDR3 is CASSLAPDATAQYF. CDR3 nucleotides: TGTGCCAGCAGCTTAGCTCCAGACGCGACAGCGCAGTATTTT.